The 13 T cell receptor beta chains below all came from one sample that was sequenced in a study of blood T cell repertoires in COVID-19. The table came from immunoSEQ multiplex PCR; TCRdb's copy has only in-frame clones and leaves some out. Counted here are tens of thousands of clones, more than 75% occurring once; the ten biggest clones make up around 15%. The specimen was peripheral blood. Receptor source: a human donor in a cohort sampled during active COVID-19.

The CDR3 spells CASSLGDIGANVLTF. CDR3 nucleotides: TGTGCCAGCAGCTTAGGGGACATTGGGGCCAACGTCCTGACTTTC. V is TRBV7-9 and J is TRBJ2-6; tentative D call: TRBD1 (6 bases). Germline CDR1 reads SEHNR; CDR2 reads FQNEAQ (reference sequence). This CDR3 has 15 amino acids. V gave up 1 base and J gave up 3 bases, with 7 bases separating them.

The chain couples TRBV6-1 to TRBJ2-3; 9 nucleotides match TRBD2. V shed 4 bases and J 2 bases; nucleotides not matched to a gene: 19. Germline lookup yields CDR1 MNHNS and CDR2 SASEGT. The CDR3 covers 20 residues. CDR3 protein: CASSGPGFRSGRWDTDTQYF. In nucleotides, the CDR3 is TGTGCCAGCAGTGGGCCCGGTTTTCGTAGCGGGAGATGGGACACAGATACGCAGTATTTT.

This chain connects TRBV29-1 to TRBJ2-5; 15 bases are a match to TRBD2. The DNA end favors TRBJ2-7, so the J call may be wrong. The germline V gene has CDR1 SQVTM and CDR2 ANQGSEA. The CDR3 covers 19 residues. The CDR3 DNA reads as TGCAGCGTTAAGTCCTCCTTGCTGGGACTAGCGGGAGGAGGAGGCGAGCAGTACTTC. Translating it yields CSVKSSLLGLAGGGGEQYF.

This clone was counted a few times. The chain uses TRBV5-1 and TRBJ2-7; D may be TRBD1 (6 bases). Trimming cost V 0 bases and J 0 bases, with 10 bases left between them. CDR3 size: 15 residues. Germline V gives CDR1 SGHRS, CDR2 YFSETQ. The CDR3 loop reads CASSLDGDNSYEQYF. The CDR3 DNA sequence: TGCGCCAGCAGCTTGGATGGGGACAACTCCTACGAGCAGTACTTC.

V and J are TRBV4-1 and TRBJ1-4; 9 bases line up with TRBD1. CDR3 length equals 18 residues. CDR1 and CDR2 (germline): MGHRA, YSYEKL. The V segment lost 0 bases and the J segment 6 bases; nucleotides outside the gene matches: 11. CDR3 region: CASSQDQVVGQGDEKLFF. The CDR3 nucleotides are TGCGCCAGCAGCCAAGATCAGGTGGTGGGACAGGGAGATGAAAAACTGTTTTTT.

V usage is TRBV9 and J usage is TRBJ1-2; tentatively, D is TRBD1 (6 bases). The CDR3 is 14 amino acids. CDR1 and CDR2 (germline): SGDLS, YYNGEE. V lost 3 bases and J 8 bases, leaving 17 bases between the germline ends. The CDR3 coding sequence is TGTGCCAGCAGCGCCCTACAGGGCCTGGGCGGCTACACCTTC. It is translated as CASSALQGLGGYTF.

The chain recombines TRBV6-1 with TRBJ2-1; 7 bases are a match to TRBD2. The germline CDR1 and CDR2 sequences are MNHNS and SASEGT. The trim removed 4 bases at V and 1 base at J, leaving 10 bases unmatched. CDR3 length: 17 amino acids. CDR3 in DNA: TGTGCCAGCAGTGCCCTTAGGGAGGGGTTTTCCTACAATGAGCAGTTCTTC. Its protein product is CASSALREGFSYNEQFF.

The chain is built from TRBV5-4 and TRBJ1-4; the match to TRBD1 covers 7 bases. Trimming at V came to 7 bases and at J to 0 bases, leaving 6 bases not matched to a gene. The CDR3 totals 15 residues. Per germline, CDR1 SGHNT and CDR2 YYREEE (reference sequence). The DNA of the CDR3 is TGTGCCAGCGGGGACAGCGAAGCAACTAATGAAAAACTGTTTTTT. It yields the protein CASGDSEATNEKLFF.

This clone was seen just once. The V and J genes are TRBV29-1 and TRBJ2-7; 9 nucleotides match TRBD1. From germline, CDR1 is SQVTM and CDR2 ANQGSEA. This CDR3 has 13 amino acids. The V segment lost 4 bases and the J segment 5 bases; nucleotides outside the gene matches: 6. CDR3 DNA: TGCAGCGTTGGACAGGGGGTCCCCCACGAGCAGTACTTC. Translating it yields CSVGQGVPHEQYF.

The chain uses TRBV29-1 and TRBJ2-5; 12 positions agree with TRBD2. J lost 5 bases, V lost 4 bases, and 5 bases had no gene match. The CDR3 loop spans 14 amino acids. Germline V gene lookup returns CDR1 SQVTM and CDR2 ANQGSEA. The CDR3 loop is CSVASGGEMETQYF. The CDR3 region has the DNA TGCAGCGTTGCTAGCGGGGGGGAAATGGAGACCCAGTACTTC. The entire variable domain, with the rest obtained from reference TRBV29-1 and TRBJ2-5, is as follows: SAVISQKPSRDICQRGTSLTIQCQVDSQVTMMFWYRQQPGQSLTLIATANQGSEATYESGFVIDKFPISRPNLTFSTLTVSNMSPEDSSIYLCSVASGGEMETQYFGPGTRLLVL.

This clone turned up a few times. J is TRBJ1-4 and V is TRBV2; 10 bases agree with TRBD1. In germline, CDR1 is SNHLY, CDR2 FYNNEI. The V gene end was trimmed by 7 bases and the J gene end by 7 bases; junction bases not matched to a gene: 12. The CDR3 contains 16 residues. DNA for the CDR3: TGTGCCAGCATCGAAGTAAGGACAGGGGGAAGTGAAAAACTGTTTTTT. Its protein product is CASIEVRTGGSEKLFF.

This chain links TRBV5-1 with TRBJ2-2; D not certain. CDR3 length: 13 amino acids. Trimming pared 4 bases from V and 6 bases from J, leaving 10 bases between. Germline values: CDR1 SGHRS, CDR2 YFSETQ. CDR3 region: CASSPPRAGELFF. CDR3 in DNA: TGCGCCAGCAGCCCTCCGAGAGCCGGGGAGCTGTTTTTT.

The chain is built from TRBV10-3 and TRBJ1-2; no reliable D call. Trimming took off 4 bases at V and 1 base at J, with 7 bases between the two ends. The CDR3 runs to 13 residues. The germline V gene has CDR1 ENHRY and CDR2 SYGVKD. The CDR3 region is CAISAPLNYGYTF. CDR3 in DNA: TGTGCCATCAGTGCTCCTCTTAACTATGGCTACACCTTC.